The entry that follows covers one T cell receptor beta chain sequence. Its antigen is as yet unknown. This entry belongs to a study of vaccination effects on CD4 cells after COVID-19. Study overall: After vaccination, samples were taken early and late from a few convalescent patients.

Clones were read by immunoSEQ multiplex PCR, and TCRdb kept only the in-frame ones, dropping some. Among nearly 50,000 clones listed, about 70% were seen once. Study results and limitations: Marked clonal contraction was seen late after vaccination (in both infection- and vaccine-induced clones).

CD4+ T cells were isolated after approximately 10 days of culture. It was between March and December 2020 that the person had a SARS-CoV-2 infection confirmed by PCR. Each person got two doses of an mRNA SARS-CoV-2 vaccine, BNT162b2 or mRNA-1273. V lost 2 bases to trimming and J lost 4 bases, with 9 bases between them. The CDR3 spans 14 residues. Germline values: CDR1 MNHNY, CDR2 SVGAGI (reference sequence). The genes are TRBV6-6 and TRBJ1-5; D perhaps matches TRBD1 (6 bases). The material sequenced was CD4+ T cells from PBMCs cultured without peptide, taken after COVID-19 vaccination. The receptor comes from a human donor who had a prior SARS-CoV-2 infection. The CDR3 here is CASSYGTKNQPQHF. The DNA for the CDR3 is TGTGCCAGCAGTTACGGGACAAAAAATCAGCCCCAGCATTTT.